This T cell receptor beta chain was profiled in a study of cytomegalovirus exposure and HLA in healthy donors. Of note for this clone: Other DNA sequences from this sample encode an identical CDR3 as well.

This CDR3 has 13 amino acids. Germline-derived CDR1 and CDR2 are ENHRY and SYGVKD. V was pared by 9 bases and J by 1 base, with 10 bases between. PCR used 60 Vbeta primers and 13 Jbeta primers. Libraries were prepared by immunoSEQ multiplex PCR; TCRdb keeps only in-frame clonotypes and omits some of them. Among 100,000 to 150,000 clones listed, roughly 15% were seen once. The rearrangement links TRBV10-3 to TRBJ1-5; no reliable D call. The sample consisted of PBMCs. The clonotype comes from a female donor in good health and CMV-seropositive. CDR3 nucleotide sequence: TGTGCCATAAGACCGGAGAGCAATCAGCCCCAGCATTTT. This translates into CAIRPESNQPQHF.